Detailed here is one T cell receptor (beta chain). Clinical history as reported by participants underpinned cohort assignment. This table comes from immunoSEQ multiplex PCR, and its TCRdb copy is limited to in-frame clones, with some not included. The table lists about 200,000 clones, approximately 80% of them singletons. Germline V gives CDR1 SGHAT, CDR2 FQNNGV. J gave up 2 bases and V 5 bases, and 5 bases lay outside the gene matches. The CDR3 has 14 residues. This record belongs to a study of blood T cell repertoires in COVID-19. Study-level background: Researchers got acute and convalescent COVID-19 samples from the United States, Italy and Spain. Nucleic acid was either cDNA or gDNA, and it came from T cells, B-cell-depleted T cells, or PBMCs.

The receptor's source is a woman in her sixties with acute COVID-19. The J gene is TRBJ1-2, the V gene TRBV11-2; the match to TRBD1 covers 7 bases. Material for sequencing was PBMCs or T cells enriched from blood (not recorded which). The CDR3: CASSPQGTNYGYTF. The DNA of the CDR3 is TGTGCCAGCAGCCCACAGGGGACGAACTATGGCTACACCTTC.